A selection of T cell receptor beta chains follows, all from one sample in a study of T cells after yellow fever vaccination. TCRdb independently ran MiXCR on the 5' RACE reads; one entry per CDR3 protein. The sample includes about 360,000 distinct CDR3 sequences, around 6.4% seen only once; the top ten take about 15%. The sample in question was PBMCs, obtained 5 days after the yellow fever booster vaccination. All receptors come from a man under 40 who received the YFV17D yellow fever vaccine. The CDR3 runs from the conserved cysteine through the conserved F or W. A D gene is named only where the DNA matches it firmly. Not every row has a clone size; where given, it reads once, few, many or a size class.

size	V	J	D	DNA	CDR3
NA	TRBV7-2	TRBJ2-7	TRBD2	TGTGCCAGCAGCTCAGCCGGGACTAGGGGATCCTACGAGCAGTACTTC	CASSSAGTRGSYEQYF
NA	TRBV3-1	TRBJ2-1	TRBD2	TGTGCCACCTCCGGGACTAGTAGTATACATGAGCAGTTCTTC	CATSGTSSIHEQFF
few	TRBV7-6	TRBJ1-1	NA	TGTGCCAGCAGCAGCTATCTGAACACTGAAGCTTTCTTT	CASSSYLNTEAFF
NA	TRBV7-2	TRBJ2-5	NA	TGTGCCAGCAGCCCAATGGAGATCCAGTACTTC	CASSPMEIQYF
NA	TRBV27	TRBJ2-7	NA	TGTGCCAGCACTAAGCAGGGGTCCTACGAGCAGTACTTC	CASTKQGSYEQYF
many	TRBV20-1	TRBJ1-1	TRBD1	TGCAGTGCAACCCCCCTAGGACAGGGTTGGACTGAAGCTTTCTTT	CSATPLGQGWTEAFF
many	TRBV29-1	TRBJ2-1	NA	TGCAGCGTTGAAGTTCAGGGTCGAGGTGTCAATGAGCAGTTCTTC	CSVEVQGRGVNEQFF
many	TRBV29-1	TRBJ2-5	NA	TGCAGCGCCGCCCAGGGAGGAGAGACCCAGTACTTC	CSAAQGGETQYF
many	TRBV5-1	TRBJ2-1	NA	TGCGCCAGCAGCTTGGTGGCCTGGGAATCCTACAATGAGCAGTTCTTC	CASSLVAWESYNEQFF
many	TRBV7-2	TRBJ1-5	NA	TGTGCCAGCAGCCTTGAAACGGGGTGGCCCCAGCATTTT	CASSLETGWPQHF
many	TRBV5-1	TRBJ1-1	NA	TGCGCCAGCAGCTTATCAGGGGTAGGGGCGGAAGCTTTCTTT	CASSLSGVGAEAFF
few	TRBV20-1	TRBJ2-3	TRBD2	TGCAGTGCCCCGAGTGTGGGACTAGCGGGCATGAGGGCAGATACGCAGTATTTT	CSAPSVGLAGMRADTQYF
few	TRBV29-1	TRBJ2-2	NA	NA	CSVRFGVNTGELFF
many	TRBV5-4	TRBJ2-1	NA	TGTGCCAGCAGCTTAGGAGAGAACCAGGGTTTGGAGCAGTTCTTC	CASSLGENQGLEQFF
NA	TRBV9	TRBJ2-1	NA	TGTGCCAGCAGCGTAGCTCTACGGGAGGGGGCCTCCTACAATGAGCAGTTCTTC	CASSVALREGASYNEQFF
NA	TRBV20-1	TRBJ2-4	NA	TGCAGTGCTAGAGCAGAAGACCAAAACATTCAGTACTTC	CSARAEDQNIQYF
NA	TRBV29-1	TRBJ1-2	NA	TGCAGCGGATGGACAGATTCCTATGGCTACACCTTC	CSGWTDSYGYTF
NA	TRBV6-5	TRBJ2-7	NA	TGTGCCAGCAGCTCCAGGACTGCAAACCTCTACGAGCAGTACTTC	CASSSRTANLYEQYF
NA	TRBV2	TRBJ2-2	NA	TGTGCCTCTCACCAGCTAGACGCAGGGTGGGAGCTGTTTTTT	CASHQLDAGWELFF
many	TRBV5-1	TRBJ2-3	TRBD2	TGCGCCAGCAGCTTGGATAGCGGGAGGGCCCCCACAGATACGCAGTATTTT	CASSLDSGRAPTDTQYF
NA	TRBV20-1	TRBJ1-5	NA	TGCAGTGCTAGGATGCCGGGACGCAGTCCTTATCAGCCCCAGCATTTT	CSARMPGRSPYQPQHF
NA	TRBV20-1	TRBJ1-3	TRBD1	TGCAGTGCAGGGACAGGGTTTGGAAACACCATATATTTT	CSAGTGFGNTIYF
NA	TRBV20-1	TRBJ2-7	NA	TGCAGTGCAGGCAGGCCCAACCCCTACGAGCAGTACTTC	CSAGRPNPYEQYF
few	TRBV10-3	TRBJ2-7	NA	TGTGCCATCAGTGGTAATTTGATGGGTGGGAGAGTGGGCGAGCAGTACTTC	CAISGNLMGGRVGEQYF
NA	TRBV6-5	TRBJ1-4	TRBD1	TGTGCCAGCAGTTACTCTGTGCGGGGACAGGGGGCCAGGGGTGAAAAACTGTTTTTT	CASSYSVRGQGARGEKLFF
few	TRBV20-1	TRBJ2-1	NA	TGCAGTGCTAGATCCGGACCGAGTTACAATGAGCAGTTCTTC	CSARSGPSYNEQFF
many	TRBV10-2	TRBJ2-7	NA	TGCGCCAGCAGTGAGCCGGGCGCGGCTAGTCCCGAGCAGTACTTC	CASSEPGAASPEQYF
NA	TRBV10-2	TRBJ1-1	TRBD1	TGCGCCAGCAGTGCCAGGGGGGACACTGAAGCTTTCTTT	CASSARGDTEAFF
NA	TRBV27	TRBJ2-1	NA	TGTGCCAGCAGTGAGCGGGCGGGTGGTGAGCAGTTCTTC	CASSERAGGEQFF
many	TRBV20-1	TRBJ2-7	NA	TGCAGCGTCACAGGGAAGTACGAGCAGTACTTC	CSVTGKYEQYF
few	TRBV10-1	TRBJ2-1	TRBD2	TGCGCCAGCAGTGAGTCCCCAGCGGGAGCCTACAATGAGCAGTTCTTC	CASSESPAGAYNEQFF
NA	TRBV5-1	TRBJ1-3	NA	TGCGCCAGCAGCAGGGCGTCTGGAAACACCATATATTTT	CASSRASGNTIYF
few	TRBV14	TRBJ1-1	NA	TGTGCCAGCAGCCAAGATCGGGGGGGCCCTGAAGCTTTCTTT	CASSQDRGGPEAFF
many	TRBV6-1	TRBJ2-7	TRBD1	TGTGCCAGCACCAACTCGGGACAGGGACACGAGCAGTACTTC	CASTNSGQGHEQYF
many	TRBV10-1	TRBJ2-4	NA	TGCGCCAGCAGTGAGCGACCCCTCGGGATTCAGTACTTC	CASSERPLGIQYF
few	TRBV16	TRBJ2-1	TRBD2	TGTGCCAGCAGCCAATGGGGTAGCGGGGCCTACAATGAGCAGTTCTTC	CASSQWGSGAYNEQFF
few	TRBV7-2	TRBJ2-5	TRBD2	TGTGCCAGCAGCAGAGGGACTAGGCAAGAGACCCAGTACTTC	CASSRGTRQETQYF
NA	TRBV9	TRBJ2-1	NA	TGTGCCAGCAGCGTAGAAGGGGGGGCATACAATGAGCAGTTCTTC	CASSVEGGAYNEQFF
NA	TRBV14	TRBJ2-5	NA	TGTGCCAGCAGCCAAGAACGGATAGAGACCCAGTACTTC	CASSQERIETQYF
few	TRBV6-1	TRBJ2-2	NA	TGTGCCAGCATATCCGGGGCCAACACCGGGGAGCTGTTTTTT	CASISGANTGELFF
NA	TRBV6-6	TRBJ1-5	NA	TGTGCCACCCGACAGGACAATCAGCCCCAGCATTTT	CATRQDNQPQHF
many	TRBV11-2	TRBJ2-1	TRBD2	TGTGCCAGCAGCTTCCCCCTGACTAGCGGGAGGGCCTACAATGAGCAGTTCTTC	CASSFPLTSGRAYNEQFF